This entry describes one T cell receptor beta chain. Data came from immunoSEQ multiplex PCR; TCRdb stores just in-frame clones and leaves some out. Counted here are roughly 1,500,000 clones, around 98.5% occurring once; the ten biggest clones make up 0.3% to 0.45%. These data are taken from a study of shared clonotypes between healthy human individuals. CDR3 length: 14 residues. Losses at the gene ends were 4 bases for V and 7 bases for J; bases not matched to a gene: 6. Germline V gene lookup returns CDR1 SEHNR and CDR2 FQNEAQ (reference sequence). The sequenced sample was naive CD4+ T cells sorted from blood. Described subset: CD45RA+ positively selected. V usage is TRBV7-9 and J usage is TRBJ2-1; TRBD2 aligns across 8 bases. The origin of this receptor is a man aged 25 to 45 in good health. In DNA, the CDR3 is TGTGCCAGCAGCTCCCTGACTAGCGCAAATGAGCAGTTCTTC. It translates to CASSSLTSANEQFF.